This TCR beta chain was found in a study of OX40 agonist ivuxolimab in advanced cancers. Broadly, across the study: Ivuxolimab was an agonistic, fully human IgG2 monoclonal antibody directed against OX40 (CD134), a costimulatory receptor. Intravenous ivuxolimab was administered to patients every 2 weeks at six dose levels: 0.01, 0.1, 0.3, 1.5, 3 and 10 mg/kg. Among the roughly 52 dose-escalation patients, around 19 had hepatocellular carcinoma, approximately 15 melanoma, 9 renal cell carcinoma and 9 head and neck cancer. A male proportion of roughly 80% and a mean age of around 60 years, ranging from 23 to 79, were recorded for the dose-escalation cohort. Patients were allowed to have had prior anti-PD-1, anti-PD-L1 or anti-CTLA-4 therapy, and less than 45% of the dose-escalation patients had previously received checkpoint inhibitors. Partial responses occurred in three dose-escalation patients, of whom one had hepatocellular carcinoma and two had cutaneous melanoma. The point of sequencing TCRbeta in the periphery was to test whether ivuxolimab changed TCR sequence diversity and drove clonal T-cell expansion. The monotherapy dose-escalation portion (N ≈ 50 patients) of the phase I ivuxolimab trial is reported in the paper. General conclusions and limits of the study: Low levels of normalized T-cell clonal expansion were also seen in some nonresponding patients. At doses from 0.1 to 3.0 mg/kg, clonal expansion was seen in both CD4+ and CD8+ blood T cells between baseline and week 6. In partial responders in the 0.1-3.0 mg/kg groups, normalized peripheral clonal expansion was found to be among the lowest, especially among CD8+ T cells. The antigen specificity of the clonally expanded peripheral T cells was not determined. On average, CD8+ T cells showed more expanded clones than CD4+ T cells after ivuxolimab.

Genomic DNA was extracted from sorted cells for sequencing of the TCRbeta CDR3 region. TCRbeta CDR3 regions were sequenced using the immunoSEQ Assay. This immuneACCESS table, as held by TCRdb, lists in-frame sequences with V and J called but not all clones. Of the missing ones, under half trace to an unresolved V gene in checked studies; the others have no known cause. The sample records about 79,000 clones, 75% to 95% of which are singletons. The top ten clones comprise roughly 6.9% of the sample. The CDR3 has 15 amino acids, counting the end cysteine and phenylalanine. Of the read, only the CDR3 DNA is kept; its 45 bases are in frame from base 1. V lost 1 base and J lost 5 bases, and the count of bases not matched to a germline gene is 6. The germline V gene encodes CDR1 SGHRS and CDR2 YFSETQ. As to this clone: What this receptor recognizes is not known. No base qualities exist here, and no much larger clone lies one base off it.

Patients with autoimmune disease history or receiving systemic immunosuppression were excluded from the trial. In every dose cohort, peripheral blood was drawn for TCR sequencing at baseline, cycle 4 day 1, and cycle 7 day 1. The samples were taken from a phase I, first-in-human, multicenter, open-label dose-escalation trial of ivuxolimab. The trial enrolled adults with locally advanced or metastatic head and neck squamous cell, hepatocellular, melanoma or renal cell carcinoma. Before TCR sequencing, CD4+ and CD8+ T cells were separately sorted from peripheral blood. Source: CD4+ or CD8+ T cells sorted from blood, taken in a trial of the OX40 agonist ivuxolimab. This clonotype originated in an adult with an advanced solid tumor such as melanoma, head and neck, liver or kidney cancer. The chain was built from TRBV5-1 and TRBJ2-5; 9 junctional bases match TRBD2. The CDR3 protein is CASSLFLAGSETQYF. In nucleotide form, the sequence is TGCGCCAGCAGCTTGTTTCTAGCGGGATCTGAGACCCAGTACTTC.